This TCR beta chain was sequenced for a study of human T cells and chemical hapten exposure (dated by TCRdb to the early 2020s). Broadly, across the study: For sensitization, 2% DPC in acetone was applied to a 2 cm by 2 cm area of upper inner arm skin. Weekly therapeutic DPC doses were additionally applied to the scalp of patients throughout the roughly 26-week study period. This study followed changes in the peripheral blood TCR repertoire in vivo during primary and secondary sensitization of alopecia patients to the hapten diphenylcyclopropenone (DPC). Most of the patients in the cohort were female, and the cohort covered alopecia areata with under or over 50% scalp involvement, alopecia totalis and alopecia universalis. Patch testing on the upper back used Finn chambers containing 0.01% DPC, with scoring done after 6 days according to International Contact Dermatitis Research Group standards. For TCR sequencing, blood came from 25 to 30 alopecia patients at anywhere from one to four time points (pre-sensitization, 2, 6 and 24 weeks). Blood samples were taken from patients before sensitization (week 0) and at 2, 6 and about 24 weeks after DPC sensitization. Libraries were combined into a pool for sequencing, and differences in TCR yield between samples came mainly from small differences in library volumes within the pool. Beyond this particular receptor, the publication reports: Patch test score was positively correlated with the number of PT1 expanded TCRs, with significance at thresholds 8, 16 and 32 but not at 4. DPC sensitization did not change how many TCRs were above 1 in 1000 frequency, and no evidence was found of alterations in global repertoire structure. All patients had alopecia, a presumed autoimmune disease, so their immune response might differ from that of healthy individuals. Compared with pre-sensitization or healthy control sets, expanded TCRs formed significantly more large CDR3 similarity clusters, which is consistent with antigen-driven responses. After repeated subsampling, changes were observed in the strength of the expansion versus patch-test correlation and in the threshold at which the correlation became significant.

The CDR3 holds 15 amino acids from the cysteine to the phenylalanine. The entry retains the CDR3 DNA only, 45 bases that are in frame from base 1. CDR1 and CDR2 (DFQATT, SNEGSKA) derive from the germline V gene (reference sequence). For this chain, trimming is 6 bases at the V end and 0 bases at the J end, and the number of junction bases without a gene match is 8. This clonotype was seen a few times. Its cognate antigen has yet to be identified. No clone much larger than this one lies a single base away; base qualities are absent. This specimen's time point label, per the study, means: patch test 3, about 24 weeks after DPC sensitization. This specimen's treatment or condition label, interpreted: therapeutic diphenylcyclopropenone sensitization with weekly scalp DPC. At every patch-test visit, the blood draw took place before the patch test was put on. To be eligible, patients had to be aged 18 to 70, diagnosed with alopecia and judged suitable for DPC therapy, while pregnant patients were excluded. Total RNA was isolated from unfractionated whole blood collected in Tempus Blood RNA tubes.

The library was made by RACE. Sequencing took place on a NextSeq 500. During library preparation, unique molecular identifiers were attached to individual cDNA molecules so that TCRs could be counted quantitatively and reproducibly. Each blood RNA sample was used to sequence both TCR alpha and TCR beta chains. As for the original processing: Samples had a median of 95,638 TCRs, with a range from about 23,224 to 700,000. V, J and CDR3 annotation of the TCR reads was carried out using the Decombinator software suite. For PS versus PT1 abundance plots, all samples were subsampled to the same number of TCRs (28,000). Expanded TCRs were defined as absent before sensitization and observed at least eight times at the 2-week time point. The public reads were run again by TCRdb, first through fastp at Q25 and then through MiXCR, and only productive beta chains were kept. Rows matching on CDR3 protein sequence are summarized as one entry with the most common DNA and genes. These V and J calls rely on TCRdb rather than the paper's analysis. The sample table contains 100,000 to 150,000 distinct CDR3 sequences; only one count was recorded for approximately 10% of them. The top ten constitute 2.4% of the sample.

This material consisted of whole blood, taken in connection with sensitization to the hapten diphenylcyclopropenone (DPC). This clonotype originated in a woman in her forties or fifties with alopecia areata. Some clones in this sample may be carry-over from other donors' samples. The chain was built from TRBV20-1 and TRBJ2-7; 10 bases in the junction line up with TRBD1. The bases read TGCAGTGCCACCGGGACAGGGGATTGCTCCTACGAGCAGTACTTC. This sequence encodes CSATGTGDCSYEQYF.